Each of the 20 T cell receptor beta chains below was sequenced from the same sample in a study of Ad26.COV2.S vaccination and SARS-CoV-2 variants. Treatment given: some 20 received Ad26.COV2.S at low or high dose, single or two shots; 5 received placebo; per-sample allocation not given. After the first vaccine or placebo injection, samples were drawn on day 63. TCRdb's copy holds only in-frame clones and misses some; the assay was immunoSEQ multiplex PCR. The sample consists of around 400,000 clones, about 93% of them appearing once. The material sequenced was peripheral blood, taken in a trial of Ad26.COV2.S vaccine versus placebo. These receptors came from a person aged 18-60 years who received the Ad26.COV2.S COVID-19 vaccine or a placebo.

The V gene is TRBV7-2, the J gene TRBJ2-5; TRBD2 might be the D (5 bases). CDR1 is SGHTA, CDR2 FQGNSA, per germline. This CDR3 comprises 15 residues. The V and J ends lost 3 bases and 0 bases respectively, with 11 bases between them. CDR3 nucleotides: TGTGCCAGCAGCTTTCGAGCGGCGTACCAAGAGACCCAGTACTTC. Protein sequence: CASSFRAAYQETQYF.

The chain joins TRBV30 to TRBJ2-1; unclear D gene. V was clipped by 4 bases and J by 8 bases, with 6 bases between them. CDR3 length: 10 amino acids. CDR1 and CDR2 (germline): GTSNPN, SVGIG (reference sequence). CDR3 protein: CAWMDDEQFF. The CDR3 coding sequence is TGTGCCTGGATGGACGATGAGCAGTTCTTC. Combining the CDR3 with reference TRBV30 and TRBJ2-1 gives the whole variable domain SQTIHQWPATLVQPVGSPLSLECTVEGTSNPNLYWYRQAAGRGLQLLFYSVGIGQISSEVPQNLSASRPQDRQFILSSKKLLLSDSGFYLCAWMDDEQFFGPGTRLTVL.

This clone came up once. This sequence joins TRBV3-1 (or the pseudogene TRBV3-2) and TRBJ2-3; 13 positions match TRBD2. Germline lookup yields CDR1 LGHDT and CDR2 YNNKEL (reference sequence). Trimming at V came to 2 bases and at J to 2 bases, leaving 7 bases not matched to a gene. The CDR3 extends over 18 amino acids. The CDR3 is CASSQRLAGGPITDTQYF. The CDR3 DNA reads as TGTGCCAGCAGCCAACGACTAGCGGGAGGCCCTATCACAGATACGCAGTATTTT.

The rearrangement links TRBV5-1 to TRBJ2-6; 8 bases fit TRBD1. V was clipped by 4 bases and J by 0 bases; unmatched bases: 6. CDR1 SGHRS and CDR2 YFSETQ come from the germline V gene. CDR3 length: 17 amino acids. The CDR3 DNA is TGCGCCAGCAGCGATACAGGGGGTGTCTCTGGGGCCAACGTCCTGACTTTC. Protein product: CASSDTGGVSGANVLTF.

The count of this clone is one. This rearrangement joins TRBV7-9 to TRBJ1-3, with a possible D match to TRBD1 (6 bases). From germline, CDR1 is SEHNR and CDR2 FQNEAQ (reference sequence). The V end was cut by 4 bases, the J end by 0 bases, with 10 bases between. This CDR3 is built from 15 residues. The CDR3 loop is CASSSGQHSGNTIYF. CDR3 in DNA: TGTGCCAGCAGCTCCGGACAGCACTCTGGAAACACCATATATTTT.

The CDR3, as DNA: TGTGCCATCAGGTCCGACAGCGGAACCTCCTCTGGAAACACCATATATTTT. Translated, it gives CAIRSDSGTSSGNTIYF. The chain uses TRBV10-3 and TRBJ1-3, with D maybe TRBD1 (5 bases). Germline loops: CDR1 ENHRY, CDR2 SYGVKD. Trimming stripped 6 bases from V and 0 bases from J, with 18 bases between. This CDR3 is 17 amino acids long.

The chain employs TRBV6-5 and TRBJ1-4; D unresolved. V dropped 0 bases and J dropped 8 bases, with 13 bases sitting between them. The CDR3 is made up of 15 amino acids. From germline, CDR1 is MNHEY and CDR2 SVGAGI. The CDR3 DNA is TGTGCCAGCAGTTACTCGGGCTCAGGAGGCGAAAAACTGTTTTTT. This gives the protein CASSYSGSGGEKLFF.

The V gene is TRBV6-2 or TRBV6-3, the J gene TRBJ1-3; D may be TRBD1 (6 bases). The CDR3 is 15 residues long. CDR1 and CDR2 from the germline V gene are MNHEY and SVGEGT. The germline V and J ends were trimmed by 2 bases and 1 base, with 9 bases remaining between them. The CDR3 DNA is TGTGCCAGCAGTTACCGGGGGCTTTCTGGAAACACCATATATTTT. As protein: CASSYRGLSGNTIYF.

The rearrangement uses TRBV5-4 and TRBJ2-3, with TRBD2 identical over 9 bases. CDR1 and CDR2 (germline): SGHNT, YYREEE (reference sequence). The trim removed 1 base at V and 2 bases at J, leaving 11 bases unmatched. This CDR3 has 18 amino acids. The chain's CDR3 is CASSLYSRAGGNTDTQYF. The CDR3 bases are TGTGCCAGCAGCTTGTACTCGAGGGCGGGAGGGAACACAGATACGCAGTATTTT.

The genes are TRBV13 and TRBJ2-4, with D perhaps TRBD1 (6 bases). The CDR3 is 19 residues long. The V and J ends lost 5 bases and 0 bases respectively, with 23 bases between them. Per germline, CDR1 PRHDT and CDR2 FYEKMQ (reference sequence). CDR3 DNA: TGTGCCAGCAGCCCAGCCCCCGACAGGCTGGTTGTAGCCAAAAACATTCAGTACTTC. It specifies CASSPAPDRLVVAKNIQYF.

The V and J genes are TRBV2 and TRBJ1-1; TRBD1 is a possible D gene (6 bases). V was pared by 6 bases and J by 6 bases, with 11 bases between. This CDR3 region has 12 residues. Germline CDR1 SNHLY, CDR2 FYNNEI. The CDR3 DNA reads TGTGCCAGCAGAGGGGGACACCCTGAAGCTTTCTTT. Translation gives CASRGGHPEAFF.

The rearrangement links TRBV27 to TRBJ2-7; D possibly corresponds to TRBD2 (6 bases). This CDR3 has 13 amino acids. The germline V gene has CDR1 MNHEY and CDR2 SMNVEV (reference sequence). Trimming removed 3 bases at V and 7 bases at J, with 13 bases between. This CDR3 reads CASSFGGSSEQYF. The CDR3, as DNA: TGTGCCAGCAGTTTCGGGGGATCGAGTGAGCAGTACTTC.

The chain employs TRBV7-3 and TRBJ2-6; TRBD1 matches at 7 bases. Germline V gene sequence: CDR1 SGHTA, CDR2 FQGTGA. The CDR3 contains 15 residues. Trimming took 3 bases from V and 2 from J; bases not matched to a gene: 1. The chain's CDR3 is CASSFQGAGANVLTF. DNA of the CDR3: TGTGCCAGCAGCTTTCAGGGGGCTGGGGCCAACGTCCTGACTTTC.

V usage is TRBV25-1 and J usage is TRBJ2-3; 11 bases map to TRBD1. The germline V gene encodes CDR1 MGHDK and CDR2 SYGVNS. The CDR3 is 17 amino acids. V dropped 3 bases and J dropped 6; count of bases not matched to a gene: 11. CDR3 protein: CASSDPSGQGARDTQYF. The CDR3, as DNA: TGTGCCAGCAGTGACCCTTCCGGACAGGGGGCAAGGGATACGCAGTATTTT. Full variable domain (outside the CDR3, taken from reference TRBV25-1 and TRBJ2-3): EADIYQTPRYLVIGTGKKITLECSQTMGHDKMYWYQQDPGMELHLIHYSYGVNSTEKGDLSSESTVSRIRTEHFPLTLESARPSHTSQYLCASSDPSGQGARDTQYFGPGTRLTVL.

The rearrangement uses TRBV6-8 and TRBJ1-2, with no clear D. V gave up 7 bases and J gave up 4 bases, with 10 bases separating them. Germline V lookup: CDR1 MNHGY, CDR2 SAAAGT. This CDR3 contains 12 residues. The chain's CDR3 is CASTVPAYGYTF. DNA of the CDR3: TGTGCCAGCACCGTTCCCGCCTATGGCTACACCTTC.

The chain recombines TRBV2 with TRBJ2-5; tentative D call: TRBD2 (6 bases). Per the germline V gene, CDR1 is SNHLY and CDR2 is FYNNEI. The ends were cut back, 7 bases at V and 4 bases at J, with 16 bases in the middle. CDR3 size: 14 residues. CDR3 in amino acids: CASTREAVGETQYF. The CDR3 nucleotides read TGTGCCAGCACGAGGGAGGCGGTCGGAGAGACCCAGTACTTC.

The rearrangement joins TRBV24-1 to TRBJ2-7; 7 nucleotides line up with TRBD2. The CDR3 has 12 amino acids. The J segment lost 5 bases and the V segment lost 9 bases, leaving 6 bases of the junction unmatched. From germline, CDR1 is KGHDR and CDR2 SFDVKD. In nucleotides, the CDR3 is TGTGCCACCGGGGGAGGGTCCCACGAGCAGTACTTC. This codes for CATGGGSHEQYF.

This clone came up a few times. V and J are TRBV7-2 and TRBJ2-1; TRBD2 agrees at 7 bases. This CDR3 comprises 15 residues. Germline CDR1 SGHTA, CDR2 FQGNSA. V gave up 2 bases and J gave up 4 bases; unmatched junction bases: 5. The CDR3 reads CASSLMLAEYNEQFF. In DNA form, the CDR3 reads TGTGCCAGCAGCTTAATGCTAGCGGAATACAATGAGCAGTTCTTC.

J is TRBJ2-7 and V is TRBV6-5; D possibly corresponds to TRBD2 (5 bases). With 6 bases removed from V and 9 bases from J, the gap between germline ends came to 18 bases. The CDR3 totals 13 residues. Germline V gene lookup returns CDR1 MNHEY and CDR2 SVGAGI. The CDR3 region has the DNA TGTGCCAGCAGGGTGTTAGCGAGTATGGGGCAGTACTTC. Translated: CASRVLASMGQYF.

The V call is TRBV29-1, the J call TRBJ2-7; D uncertain. CDR3 size: 12 residues. The germline gives CDR1 SQVTM, CDR2 ANQGSEA. The ends were cut back, 1 base at V and 1 base at J, with 5 bases in the middle. The CDR3 coding sequence is TGCAGCGTTGAAGCTAATTCCTACGAGCAGTACTTC. Protein sequence: CSVEANSYEQYF.